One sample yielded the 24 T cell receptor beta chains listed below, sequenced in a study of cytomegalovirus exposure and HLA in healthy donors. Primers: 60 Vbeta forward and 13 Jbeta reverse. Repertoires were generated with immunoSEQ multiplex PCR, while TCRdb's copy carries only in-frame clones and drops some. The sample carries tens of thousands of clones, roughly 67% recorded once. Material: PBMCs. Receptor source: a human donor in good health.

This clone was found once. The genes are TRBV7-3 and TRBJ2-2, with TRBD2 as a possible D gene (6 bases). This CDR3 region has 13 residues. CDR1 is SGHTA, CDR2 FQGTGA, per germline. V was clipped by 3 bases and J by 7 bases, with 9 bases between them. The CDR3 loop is CASSLLGGGELFF. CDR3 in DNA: TGTGCCAGCAGCTTGTTGGGGGGCGGGGAGCTGTTTTTT.

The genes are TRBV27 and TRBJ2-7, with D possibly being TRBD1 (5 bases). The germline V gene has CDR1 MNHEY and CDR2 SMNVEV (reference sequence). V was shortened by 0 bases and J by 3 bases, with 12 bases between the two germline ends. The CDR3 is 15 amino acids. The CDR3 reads CASSLSIGRVYEQYF. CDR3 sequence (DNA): TGTGCCAGCAGTTTATCGATCGGCAGGGTCTACGAGCAGTACTTC.

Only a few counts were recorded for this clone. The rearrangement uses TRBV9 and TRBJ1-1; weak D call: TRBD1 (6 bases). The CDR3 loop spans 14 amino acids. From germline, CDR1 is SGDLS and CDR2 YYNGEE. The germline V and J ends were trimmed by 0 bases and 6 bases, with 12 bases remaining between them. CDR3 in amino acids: CASSVVPGAPEAFF. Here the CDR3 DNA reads TGTGCCAGCAGCGTAGTACCAGGGGCCCCTGAAGCTTTCTTT.

The CDR3 loop is CASSSRTGLSTDTQYF. CDR3 DNA: TGTGCCAGTAGTTCCCGGACAGGGCTAAGCACAGATACGCAGTATTTT. V gene TRBV19 combines with J gene TRBJ2-3; 8 bases are a match to TRBD1. Germline CDR1 is LNHDA and CDR2 is SQIVND (reference sequence). The V and J ends lost 5 bases and 0 bases, in that order; junction bases with no gene match: 7. The CDR3 length is 16 residues.

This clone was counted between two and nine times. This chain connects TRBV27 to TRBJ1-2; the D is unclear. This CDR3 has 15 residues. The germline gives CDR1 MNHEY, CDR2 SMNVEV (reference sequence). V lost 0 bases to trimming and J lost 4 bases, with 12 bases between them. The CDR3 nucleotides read TGTGCCAGCAGTTTATCCGGTGGAGGATTCTATGGCTACACCTTC. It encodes CASSLSGGGFYGYTF.

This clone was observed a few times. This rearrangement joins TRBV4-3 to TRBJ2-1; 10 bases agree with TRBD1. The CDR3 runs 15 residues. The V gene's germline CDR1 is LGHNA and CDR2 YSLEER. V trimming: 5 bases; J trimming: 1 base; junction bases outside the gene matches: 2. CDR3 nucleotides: TGCGCCAGCAGCACGGACAGGGGGTCCTACAATGAGCAGTTCTTC. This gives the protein CASSTDRGSYNEQFF.

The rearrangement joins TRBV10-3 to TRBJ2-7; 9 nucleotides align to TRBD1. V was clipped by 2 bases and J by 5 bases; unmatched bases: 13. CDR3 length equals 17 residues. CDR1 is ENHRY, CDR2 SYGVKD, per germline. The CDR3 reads CAISETLRTGERDEQYF. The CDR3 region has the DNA TGTGCCATCAGTGAGACCCTCCGGACAGGGGAAAGGGACGAGCAGTACTTC.

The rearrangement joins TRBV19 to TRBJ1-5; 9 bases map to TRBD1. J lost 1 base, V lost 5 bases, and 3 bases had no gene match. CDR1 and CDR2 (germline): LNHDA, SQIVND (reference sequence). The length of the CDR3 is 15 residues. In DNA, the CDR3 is TGTGCCAGTAGTGTACAGGGGGCGAGCAATCAGCCCCAGCATTTT. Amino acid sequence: CASSVQGASNQPQHF. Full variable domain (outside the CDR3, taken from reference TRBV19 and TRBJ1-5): DGGITQSPKYLFRKEGQNVTLSCEQNLNHDAMYWYRQDPGQGLRLIYYSQIVNDFQKGDIAEGYSVSREKKESFPLTVTSAQKNPTAFYLCASSVQGASNQPQHFGDGTRLSIL.

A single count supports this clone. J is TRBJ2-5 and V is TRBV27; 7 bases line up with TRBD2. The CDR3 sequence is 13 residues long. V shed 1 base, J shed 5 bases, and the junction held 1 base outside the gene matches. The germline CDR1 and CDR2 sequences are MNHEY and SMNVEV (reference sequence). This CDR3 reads CASSLWGGETQYF. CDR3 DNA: TGTGCCAGCAGTTTATGGGGGGGGGAGACCCAGTACTTC.

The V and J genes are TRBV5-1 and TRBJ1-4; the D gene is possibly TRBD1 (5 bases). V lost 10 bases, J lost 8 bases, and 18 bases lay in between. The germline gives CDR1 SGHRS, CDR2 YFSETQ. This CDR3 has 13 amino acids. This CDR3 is CAGKGLDGEKLFF. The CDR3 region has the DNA TGCGCCGGCAAGGGGCTAGACGGCGAAAAACTGTTTTTT.

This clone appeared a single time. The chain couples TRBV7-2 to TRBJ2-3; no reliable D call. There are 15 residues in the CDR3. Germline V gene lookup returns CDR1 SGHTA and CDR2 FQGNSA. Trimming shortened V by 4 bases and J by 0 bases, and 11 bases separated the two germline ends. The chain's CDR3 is CASSSTPISTDTQYF. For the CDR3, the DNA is TGTGCCAGCAGCTCGACTCCTATTAGCACAGATACGCAGTATTTT.

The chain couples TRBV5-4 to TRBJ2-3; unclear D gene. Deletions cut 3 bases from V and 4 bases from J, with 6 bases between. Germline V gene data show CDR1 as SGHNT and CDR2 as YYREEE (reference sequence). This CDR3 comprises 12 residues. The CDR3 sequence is CASSSSADTQYF. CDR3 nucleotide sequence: TGTGCCAGCAGCTCGAGCGCAGATACGCAGTATTTT. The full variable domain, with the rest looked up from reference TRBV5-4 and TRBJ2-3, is ETGVTQSPTHLIKTRGQQVTLRCSSQSGHNTVSWYQQALGQGPQFIFQYYREEENGRGNFPPRFSGLQFPNYSSELNVNALELDDSALYLCASSSSADTQYFGPGTRLTVL.

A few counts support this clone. CDR3 DNA sequence: TGTGCCAGCAGCAGGGGGGGGGCAGTCACTGAAGCTTTCTTT. Translating it yields CASSRGGAVTEAFF. This chain connects TRBV7-3 to TRBJ1-1; a weak D match, TRBD1 (6 bases). This CDR3 region has 14 residues. Germline V lookup: CDR1 SGHTA, CDR2 FQGTGA. V lost 5 bases and J 4 bases, leaving 14 bases between the germline ends. Full variable domain (remainder filled in from reference TRBV7-3 and TRBJ1-1): GAGVSQTPSNKVTEKGKYVELRCDPISGHTALYWYRQSLGQGPEFLIYFQGTGAADDSGLPNDRFFAVRPEGSVSTLKIQRTERGDSAVYLCASSRGGAVTEAFFGQGTRLTVV.

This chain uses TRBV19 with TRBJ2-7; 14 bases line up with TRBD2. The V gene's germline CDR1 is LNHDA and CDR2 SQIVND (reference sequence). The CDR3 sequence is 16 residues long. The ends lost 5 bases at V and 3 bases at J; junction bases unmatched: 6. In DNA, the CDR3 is TGTGCCAGTAGTCCGGGACTAGCGGGGGCCCGCTACGAGCAGTACTTC. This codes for CASSPGLAGARYEQYF.

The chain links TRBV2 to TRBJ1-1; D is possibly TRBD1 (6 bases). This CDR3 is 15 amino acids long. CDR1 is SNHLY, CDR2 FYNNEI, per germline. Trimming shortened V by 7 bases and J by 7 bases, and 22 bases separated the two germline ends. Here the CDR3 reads CASIDARGAPGEAFF. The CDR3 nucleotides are TGTGCCAGCATCGACGCTCGGGGGGCGCCTGGTGAAGCTTTCTTT.

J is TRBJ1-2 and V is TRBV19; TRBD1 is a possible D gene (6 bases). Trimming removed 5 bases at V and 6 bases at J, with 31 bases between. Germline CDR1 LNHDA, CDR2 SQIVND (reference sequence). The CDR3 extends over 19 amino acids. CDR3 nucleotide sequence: TGTGCCAGTAGTGGACAGCGAAGGAGCTCCAAAGGAGACTATAATGGCTACACCTTC. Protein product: CASSGQRRSSKGDYNGYTF.

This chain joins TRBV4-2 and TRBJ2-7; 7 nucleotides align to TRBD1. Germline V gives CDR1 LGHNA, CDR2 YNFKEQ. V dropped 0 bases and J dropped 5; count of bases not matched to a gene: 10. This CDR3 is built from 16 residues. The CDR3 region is CASSQDLGRGSNEQYF. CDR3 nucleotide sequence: TGTGCCAGCAGCCAAGATCTTGGCAGGGGGTCTAACGAGCAGTACTTC.

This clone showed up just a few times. CDR3 region: CASSYRVGLINKSSYNEQFF. CDR3 DNA sequence: TGTGCCAGCAGTTACCGAGTGGGACTCATAAATAAGAGCTCCTACAATGAGCAGTTCTTC. This rearrangement joins TRBV5-5 to TRBJ2-1; possibly TRBD2 for D (6 bases). The CDR3 spans 20 residues. Germline-derived CDR1 and CDR2 are SGHKS and YYEKEE (reference sequence). The V end was cut by 5 bases, the J end by 0 bases, with 27 bases between.

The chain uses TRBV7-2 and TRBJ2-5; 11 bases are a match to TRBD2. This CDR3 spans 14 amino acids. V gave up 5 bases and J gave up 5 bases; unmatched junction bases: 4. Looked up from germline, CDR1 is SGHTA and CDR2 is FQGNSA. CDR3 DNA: TGTGCCAGCAGCATACGGACTAGCGGGGAGACCCAGTACTTC. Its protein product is CASSIRTSGETQYF.

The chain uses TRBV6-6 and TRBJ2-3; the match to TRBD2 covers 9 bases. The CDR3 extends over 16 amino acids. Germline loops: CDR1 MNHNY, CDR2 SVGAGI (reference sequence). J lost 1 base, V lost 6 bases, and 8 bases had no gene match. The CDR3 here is CASSLDSGGGTDTQYF. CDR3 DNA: TGTGCCAGCAGCCTAGATAGCGGGGGCGGCACAGATACGCAGTATTTT.

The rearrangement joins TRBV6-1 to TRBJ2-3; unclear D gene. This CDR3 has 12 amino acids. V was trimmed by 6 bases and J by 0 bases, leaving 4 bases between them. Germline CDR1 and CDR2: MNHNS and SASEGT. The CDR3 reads CASRTSTDTQYF. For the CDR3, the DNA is TGTGCCAGCAGGACTAGCACAGATACGCAGTATTTT.

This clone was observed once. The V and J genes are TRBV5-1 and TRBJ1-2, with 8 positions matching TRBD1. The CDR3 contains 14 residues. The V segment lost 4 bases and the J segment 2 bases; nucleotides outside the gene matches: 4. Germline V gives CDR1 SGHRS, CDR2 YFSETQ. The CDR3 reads CASSLGDRNYGYTF. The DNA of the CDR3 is TGCGCCAGCAGCCTAGGGGACAGGAACTATGGCTACACCTTC. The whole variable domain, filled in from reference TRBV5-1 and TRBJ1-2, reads KAGVTQTPRYLIKTRGQQVTLSCSPISGHRSVSWYQQTPGQGLQFLFEYFSETQRNKGNFPGRFSGRQFSNSRSEMNVSTLELGDSALYLCASSLGDRNYGYTFGSGTRLTVV.

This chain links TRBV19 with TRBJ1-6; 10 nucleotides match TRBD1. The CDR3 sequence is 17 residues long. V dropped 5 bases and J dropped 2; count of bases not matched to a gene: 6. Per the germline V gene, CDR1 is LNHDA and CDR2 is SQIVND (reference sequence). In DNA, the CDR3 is TGTGCCAGTAGTCCCGGGACAGGGGTCACCTATAATTCACCCCTCCACTTT. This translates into CASSPGTGVTYNSPLHF.

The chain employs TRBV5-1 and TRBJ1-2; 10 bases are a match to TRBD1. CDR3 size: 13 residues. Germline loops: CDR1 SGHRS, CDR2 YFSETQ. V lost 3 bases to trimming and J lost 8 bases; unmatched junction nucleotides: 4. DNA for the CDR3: TGCGCCAGCAGCTCCGGGACAGGGGACGGCTACACCTTC. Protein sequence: CASSSGTGDGYTF.